The 11 T cell receptor beta chains below come from one sample, sequenced in a study of technical replicates of blood from several donors. Sequenced by immunoSEQ multiplex PCR; TCRdb stores in-frame clones only, minus some. This table has about 56,000 clones, approximately 92% appearing once. The sample comprised PBMCs. The receptors derive from a human donor in good health. Some clones in this sample may be carry-over from other donors' samples.

V is TRBV11-3 and J is TRBJ2-1; perhaps TRBD1 as D (6 bases). This CDR3 region has 12 residues. V lost 5 bases and J lost 7, with 9 bases in between. Per the germline V gene, CDR1 is SGHNT and CDR2 is YENEEA. The CDR3 reads CASSATGNEQFF. CDR3 DNA sequence: TGTGCCAGCAGCGCAACAGGGAATGAGCAGTTCTTC. The variable domain in full, with the rest retrieved from reference TRBV11-3 and TRBJ2-1, is EAGVVQSPRYKIIEKKQPVAFWCNPISGHNTLYWYLQNLGQGPELLIRYENEEAVDDSQLPKDRFSAERLKGVDSTLKIQPAELGDSAVYLCASSATGNEQFFGPGTRLTVL.

The CDR3 sequence is CASRPGTSGRPQETQYF. The CDR3 nucleotides read TGTGCCAGCAGACCCGGGACTAGCGGGAGGCCCCAAGAGACCCAGTACTTC. This sequence joins TRBV5-4 and TRBJ2-5; 15 nucleotides match TRBD2. This CDR3 is 17 amino acids long. The trim removed 5 bases at V and 1 base at J, leaving 6 bases unmatched. Germline V lookup: CDR1 SGHNT, CDR2 YYREEE (reference sequence).

The chain couples TRBV4-3 to TRBJ2-3; D not resolved. Per the germline V gene, CDR1 is LGHNA and CDR2 is YSLEER. This CDR3 has 12 amino acids. V was pared by 0 bases and J by 8 bases, with 6 bases between. The CDR3 region has the DNA TGCGCCAGCAGCCAAGAATGGAGTACGCAGTATTTT. Translated, it gives CASSQEWSTQYF.

V gene TRBV5-3 combines with J gene TRBJ1-3, with 9 bases aligning to TRBD1. TRBV5-3 is labeled an ORF, and its function is uncertain. This CDR3 is built from 18 residues. The V gene end was trimmed by 4 bases and the J gene end by 0 bases; junction bases not matched to a gene: 11. Here the CDR3 DNA reads TGTGCCAGAAGCCAACACCGGGACAGGGAGATCTCTGGAAACACCATATATTTT. It specifies CARSQHRDREISGNTIYF.

This chain joins TRBV7-6 and TRBJ2-1; 11 positions match TRBD2. The CDR3 spans 15 residues. Germline loops: CDR1 SGHVS, CDR2 FNYEAQ. Trimming at V came to 1 base and at J to 9 bases, leaving 5 bases not matched to a gene. The CDR3 reads CASSLVLAGGSEQFF. The CDR3 bases are TGTGCCAGCAGCTTAGTTCTAGCGGGAGGTAGTGAGCAGTTCTTC.

This clone was recorded only once. J is TRBJ1-2 and V is TRBV6-5; 8 nucleotides align to TRBD1. Germline V gene data show CDR1 as MNHEY and CDR2 as SVGAGI. The ends lost 5 bases at V and 6 bases at J; junction bases unmatched: 2. CDR3 length equals 12 residues. CDR3: CASSTTGDGYTF. In nucleotides, the CDR3 is TGTGCCAGCAGTACGACAGGGGATGGCTACACCTTC.

J is TRBJ2-3 and V is TRBV9; possibly TRBD1 for D (5 bases). The CDR3 runs to 15 residues. The germline V gene encodes CDR1 SGDLS and CDR2 YYNGEE. V gave up 1 base and J gave up 2 bases, with 11 bases separating them. CDR3: CASSVTTAFTDTQYF. The CDR3 region has the DNA TGTGCCAGCAGCGTAACGACAGCATTCACAGATACGCAGTATTTT.

This clone was picked up one time. DNA of the CDR3: TGTGCCAGCTCACCATCTGCAGGGAAAACTGAAGCTTTCTTT. This sequence encodes CASSPSAGKTEAFF. The V and J genes are TRBV18 and TRBJ1-1, with a tentative D call TRBD1 (5 bases). CDR1 is KGHSH and CDR2 is LQKENI in the germline V gene. V was trimmed by 2 bases and J by 5 bases, leaving 12 bases between them. The CDR3 length is 14 residues.

J is TRBJ2-3 and V is TRBV4-3, with D possibly matching TRBD2 (5 bases). CDR1 is LGHNA and CDR2 is YSLEER in the germline V gene. The CDR3 contains 15 residues. The V end was cut by 0 bases, the J end by 2 bases, with 9 bases between. CDR3 nucleotides: TGCGCCAGCAGCCAAGATCGGGAAACCACAGATACGCAGTATTTT. Its translation: CASSQDRETTDTQYF.

The chain couples TRBV6-1 to TRBJ1-3; TRBD1 aligns across 7 bases. Germline CDR1 is MNHNS and CDR2 is SASEGT. V trimming: 4 bases; J trimming: 4 bases; junction bases outside the gene matches: 10. This CDR3 region has 16 residues. In nucleotides, the CDR3 is TGTGCCAGCAGTGTCCGACAGGGATCGGCCGGAAACACCATATATTTT. It specifies CASSVRQGSAGNTIYF.

V usage is TRBV7-9 and J usage is TRBJ2-3; 7 bases line up with TRBD1. The trim removed 4 bases at V and 2 bases at J, leaving 6 bases unmatched. The germline CDR1 and CDR2 sequences are SEHNR and FQNEAQ (reference sequence). The CDR3 contains 15 residues. CDR3 nucleotides: TGTGCCAGCAGCTCCCGACAGGGTACCACAGATACGCAGTATTTT. It is translated as CASSSRQGTTDTQYF.